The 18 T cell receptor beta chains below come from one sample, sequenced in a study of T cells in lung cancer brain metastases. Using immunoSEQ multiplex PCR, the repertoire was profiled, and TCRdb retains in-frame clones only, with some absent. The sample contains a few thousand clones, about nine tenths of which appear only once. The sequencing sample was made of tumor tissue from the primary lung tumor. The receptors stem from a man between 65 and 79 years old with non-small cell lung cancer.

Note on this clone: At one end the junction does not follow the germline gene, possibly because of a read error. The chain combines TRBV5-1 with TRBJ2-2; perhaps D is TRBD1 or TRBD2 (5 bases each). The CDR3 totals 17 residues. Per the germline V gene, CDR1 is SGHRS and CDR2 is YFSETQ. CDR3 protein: CASSLGDGQLNAGELFF. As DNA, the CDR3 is TGCGCCAGCAGCTTGGGGGACGGACAATTGAACGCCGGGGAGCTGTTTTTT.

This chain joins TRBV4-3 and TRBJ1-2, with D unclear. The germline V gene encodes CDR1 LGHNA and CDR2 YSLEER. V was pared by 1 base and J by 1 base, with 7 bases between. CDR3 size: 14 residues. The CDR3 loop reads CASSQVGINYGYTF. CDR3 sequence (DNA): TGCGCCAGCAGCCAAGTAGGGATTAACTATGGCTACACCTTC.

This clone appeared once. The DNA for the CDR3 is TGTGCCAGCAGTGACAGTGTTGGCTACACCTTC. Amino acid sequence: CASSDSVGYTF. This chain links TRBV6-5 with TRBJ1-2; D might be TRBD1 (5 bases). Trimming pared 5 bases from V and 7 bases from J, leaving 8 bases between. CDR1 and CDR2 from the germline V gene are MNHEY and SVGAGI. The CDR3 is 11 amino acids.

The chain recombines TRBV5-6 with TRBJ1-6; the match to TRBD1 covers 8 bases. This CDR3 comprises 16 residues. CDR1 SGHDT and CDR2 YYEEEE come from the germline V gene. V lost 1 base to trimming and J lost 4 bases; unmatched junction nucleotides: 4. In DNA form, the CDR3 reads TGTGCCAGCAGCTTGCCGGGGACAGGATATAATTCACCCCTCCACTTT. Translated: CASSLPGTGYNSPLHF.

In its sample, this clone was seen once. The CDR3 here is CASSPEAGNTGELFF. In nucleotides, the CDR3 is TGTGCCAGCTCACCAGAGGCCGGGAACACCGGGGAGCTGTTTTTT. The gene calls are TRBV18 and TRBJ2-2; D call uncertain. The CDR3 spans 15 residues. V was pared by 2 bases and J by 1 base, with 8 bases between. Looked up from germline, CDR1 is KGHSH and CDR2 is LQKENI. The full variable domain, with the rest looked up from reference TRBV18 and TRBJ2-2, is NAGVMQNPRHLVRRRGQEARLRCSPMKGHSHVYWYRQLPEEGLKFMVYLQKENIIDESGMPKERFSAEFPKEGPSILRIQQVVRGDSAAYFCASSPEAGNTGELFFGEGSRLTVL.

The CDR3 bases are TGTGCCAGTAGTAAAGACGGCAGGATGAGTGGCTACACCTTC. Its translation is CASSKDGRMSGYTF. The chain is built from TRBV19 and TRBJ1-2; no firm D call. Looked up from germline, CDR1 is LNHDA and CDR2 is SQIVND (reference sequence). The CDR3 has 14 amino acids. V lost 4 bases and J lost 7, with 16 bases in between.

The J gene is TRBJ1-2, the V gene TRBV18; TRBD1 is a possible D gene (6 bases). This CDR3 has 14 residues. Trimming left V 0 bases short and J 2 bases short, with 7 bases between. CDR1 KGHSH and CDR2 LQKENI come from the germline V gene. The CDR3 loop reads CASSPPGQNYGYTF. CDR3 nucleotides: TGTGCCAGCTCACCACCGGGACAAAACTATGGCTACACCTTC.

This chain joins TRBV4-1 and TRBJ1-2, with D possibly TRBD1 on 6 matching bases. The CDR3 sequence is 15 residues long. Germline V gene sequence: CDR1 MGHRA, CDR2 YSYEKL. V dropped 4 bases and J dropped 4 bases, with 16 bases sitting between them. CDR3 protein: CASSLSTQGPYGYTF. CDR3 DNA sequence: TGCGCCAGCAGCCTGTCAACACAGGGACCCTATGGCTACACCTTC.

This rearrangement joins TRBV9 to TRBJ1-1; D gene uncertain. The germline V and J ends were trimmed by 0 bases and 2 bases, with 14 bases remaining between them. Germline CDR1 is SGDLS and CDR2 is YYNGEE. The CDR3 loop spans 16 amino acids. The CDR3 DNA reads TGTGCCAGCAGCGTAGACCCGGGAACGTTAAACACTGAAGCTTTCTTT. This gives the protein CASSVDPGTLNTEAFF. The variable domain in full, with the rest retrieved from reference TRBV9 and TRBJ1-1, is DSGVTQTPKHLITATGQRVTLRCSPRSGDLSVYWYQQSLDQGLQFLIQYYNGEERAKGNILERFSAQQFPDLHSELNLSSLELGDSALYFCASSVDPGTLNTEAFFGQGTRLTVV.

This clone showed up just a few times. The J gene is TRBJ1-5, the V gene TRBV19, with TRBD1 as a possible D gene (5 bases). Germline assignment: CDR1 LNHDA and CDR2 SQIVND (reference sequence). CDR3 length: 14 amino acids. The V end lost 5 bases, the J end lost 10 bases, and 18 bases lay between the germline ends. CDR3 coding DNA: TGTGCCAGTAGTGGGGGACTGGGGTTGAGCCCCCAGCATTTT. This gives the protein CASSGGLGLSPQHF.

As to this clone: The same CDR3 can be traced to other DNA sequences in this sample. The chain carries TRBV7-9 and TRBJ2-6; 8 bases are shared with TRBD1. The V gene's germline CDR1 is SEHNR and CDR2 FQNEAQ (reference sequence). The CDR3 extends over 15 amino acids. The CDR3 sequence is CAPGQGIAGANVLTF. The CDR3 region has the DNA TGTGCGCCAGGACAGGGTATAGCTGGGGCCAACGTCCTGACTTTC.

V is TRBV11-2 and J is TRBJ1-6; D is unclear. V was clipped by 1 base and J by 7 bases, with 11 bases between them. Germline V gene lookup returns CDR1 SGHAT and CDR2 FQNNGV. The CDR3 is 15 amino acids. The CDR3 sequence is CASSLGTLVNSPLHF. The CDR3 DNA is TGTGCCAGCAGCTTAGGGACTCTGGTCAATTCACCCCTCCACTTT.

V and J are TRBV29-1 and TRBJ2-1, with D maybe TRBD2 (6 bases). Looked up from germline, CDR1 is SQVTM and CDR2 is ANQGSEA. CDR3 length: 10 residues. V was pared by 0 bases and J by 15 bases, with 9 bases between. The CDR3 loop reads CSVEEGTRFF. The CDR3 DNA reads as TGCAGCGTTGAAGAAGGGACTCGGTTCTTC.

CDR3 in amino acids: CASSQDAGTSDYEQYF. The CDR3 bases are TGTGCCAGCAGCCAAGATGCTGGGACTAGCGACTACGAGCAGTACTTC. The V gene is TRBV4-2, the J gene TRBJ2-7; 10 bases align to TRBD2. V lost 0 bases and J lost 3; bases outside the gene matches: 5. The CDR3 is made up of 16 amino acids. Germline-derived CDR1 and CDR2 are LGHNA and YNFKEQ.

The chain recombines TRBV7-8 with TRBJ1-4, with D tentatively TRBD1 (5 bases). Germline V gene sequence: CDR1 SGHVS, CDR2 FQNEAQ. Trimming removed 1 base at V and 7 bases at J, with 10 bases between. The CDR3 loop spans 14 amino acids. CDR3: CASSLVPRGEKLFF. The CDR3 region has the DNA TGTGCCAGCAGCTTAGTGCCGAGGGGTGAAAAACTGTTTTTT.

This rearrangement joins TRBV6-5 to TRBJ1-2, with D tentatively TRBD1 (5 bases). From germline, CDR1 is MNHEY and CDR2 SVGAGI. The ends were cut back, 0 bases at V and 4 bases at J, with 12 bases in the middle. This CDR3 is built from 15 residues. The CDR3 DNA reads TGTGCCAGCAGTTACTCGGCAGGTGGGGGCTATGGCTACACCTTC. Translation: CASSYSAGGGYGYTF.

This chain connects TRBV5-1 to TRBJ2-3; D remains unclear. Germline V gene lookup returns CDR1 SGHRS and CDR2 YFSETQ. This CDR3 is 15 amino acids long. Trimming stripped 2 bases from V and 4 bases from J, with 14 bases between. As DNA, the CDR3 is TGCGCCAGCAGCTTTCCCATTTTGGGTGCAGATACGCAGTATTTT. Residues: CASSFPILGADTQYF. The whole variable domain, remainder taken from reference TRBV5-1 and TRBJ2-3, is KAGVTQTPRYLIKTRGQQVTLSCSPISGHRSVSWYQQTPGQGLQFLFEYFSETQRNKGNFPGRFSGRQFSNSRSEMNVSTLELGDSALYLCASSFPILGADTQYFGPGTRLTVL.

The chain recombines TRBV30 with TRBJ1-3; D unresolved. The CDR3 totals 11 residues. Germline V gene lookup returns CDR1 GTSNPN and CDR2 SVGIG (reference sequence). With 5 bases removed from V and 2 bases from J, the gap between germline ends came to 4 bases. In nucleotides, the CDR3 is TGTGCCTGGTGGCCTGGAAACACCATATATTTT. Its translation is CAWWPGNTIYF.